This TCR beta chain derives from a study of cytomegalovirus exposure and HLA in healthy donors. The study, taken as a whole, reports: It was only CMV serostatus that was available as immune exposure information.

The primer mix had 60 Vbeta and 13 Jbeta primers. Sequenced by immunoSEQ multiplex PCR; TCRdb stores in-frame clones only, minus some. The sample contains about 200,000 clones, around 79% of which appear only once. CDR3 length: 11 amino acids. The germline CDR1 and CDR2 sequences are DFQATT and SNEGSKA (reference sequence). V was cut by 3 bases and J by 9 bases, with 9 bases left in between. Concerning this clone: Its antigen is currently unknown.

This chain uses TRBV20-1 with TRBJ1-5; D unclear. This receptor was taken from a woman in her 50s in good health and CMV-seronegative. Sequenced material: PBMCs. The CDR3 region is CSARSTGPQHF. The DNA for the CDR3 is TGCAGTGCTAGGTCCACCGGGCCCCAGCATTTT.